A single sample is the source of the 18 T cell receptor beta chains below, sequenced in a study of T cell clones after liver transplantation. Generated by immunoSEQ multiplex PCR, the TCRdb table keeps only in-frame clones and is missing some. Of tens of thousands of clones in the sample, 90% to 95% were seen once. The sequencing used CD4+ T cells from blood, collected approximately 25 months after liver transplant. These receptors originate from a human patient who received a liver transplant. Some of these T cells may belong to the graft donor.

V and J are TRBV19 and TRBJ1-1, with D possibly matching TRBD1 (6 bases). The V gene lost 4 bases and the J gene lost 0 bases, with 12 bases spanning the gap. The germline CDR1 and CDR2 sequences are LNHDA and SQIVND (reference sequence). The CDR3 is 15 amino acids. CDR3 protein: CASSSSGTMNTEAFF. The CDR3 DNA reads as TGTGCCAGTAGTAGTTCAGGGACAATGAACACTGAAGCTTTCTTT.

In its sample, this clone was seen a few times. This chain uses TRBV9 with TRBJ2-7, with 7 bases aligning to TRBD2. Trimming took 3 bases from V and 0 from J; bases not matched to a gene: 12. CDR3 length equals 17 residues. Germline-derived CDR1 and CDR2 are SGDLS and YYNGEE. The CDR3 sequence is CASSAGGERDPSYEQYF. CDR3 coding DNA: TGTGCCAGCAGCGCGGGGGGTGAGCGGGATCCCTCCTACGAGCAGTACTTC.

The genes are TRBV6-5 and TRBJ2-5, with 7 bases matching TRBD1. Germline CDR1 is MNHEY and CDR2 is SVGAGI. J lost 3 bases, V lost 4 bases, and 8 bases had no gene match. CDR3 length: 15 residues. CDR3 in DNA: TGTGCCAGCAGTTCCAATTACAGGGGTGAAGAGACCCAGTACTTC. It codes for CASSSNYRGEETQYF.

The chain employs TRBV5-1 and TRBJ2-7, with no clear D. Per germline, CDR1 SGHRS and CDR2 YFSETQ. The CDR3 is made up of 14 amino acids. The ends were cut back, 4 bases at V and 0 bases at J, with 11 bases in the middle. In DNA, the CDR3 is TGCGCCAGCAGCGTGGACCCAAGCTCCTACGAGCAGTACTTC. It is translated as CASSVDPSSYEQYF.

V gene TRBV27 combines with J gene TRBJ1-4; D call uncertain. Germline V gives CDR1 MNHEY, CDR2 SMNVEV (reference sequence). This CDR3 contains 14 residues. V was cut by 6 bases and J by 4 bases, with 12 bases left in between. CDR3 sequence (DNA): TGTGCCAGCAGCCTACGCCGGGATAATGAAAAACTGTTTTTT. Its protein is CASSLRRDNEKLFF.

This rearrangement joins TRBV7-9 to TRBJ1-1; the D gene is possibly TRBD1 (5 bases). The CDR3 spans 17 residues. V lost 1 base to trimming and J lost 0 bases, with 15 bases between them. CDR1 is SEHNR, CDR2 FQNEAQ, per germline (reference sequence). In DNA, the CDR3 is TGTGCCAGCAGCTTAGTAGAGGGGCGGGGCATGAACACTGAAGCTTTCTTT. Encoded protein: CASSLVEGRGMNTEAFF.

This clone was found a few times. The rearrangement uses TRBV9 and TRBJ2-1, with D possibly matching TRBD2 (5 bases). The V end was cut by 0 bases, the J end by 3 bases, with 7 bases between. The CDR3 contains 14 residues. In germline, CDR1 is SGDLS, CDR2 YYNGEE. CDR3 nucleotide sequence: TGTGCCAGCAGCGTAGCACTAGACTACAATGAGCAGTTCTTC. It specifies CASSVALDYNEQFF.

This clone was recorded once. The gene calls are TRBV5-1 and TRBJ2-7, with D possibly being TRBD1 (5 bases). Germline V gene data show CDR1 as SGHRS and CDR2 as YFSETQ. Trimming cost V 0 bases and J 1 base, with 11 bases left between them. CDR3 length: 15 amino acids. In DNA form, the CDR3 reads TGCGCCAGCAGCTTGGAGGGCAGGGTTTCCTACGAGCAGTACTTC. This translates into CASSLEGRVSYEQYF.

The chain is built from TRBV29-1 and TRBJ2-5, with 7 bases that match TRBD2. The CDR3 covers 12 residues. J gave up 4 bases and V 7 bases, and 6 bases lay outside the gene matches. The germline V gene has CDR1 SQVTM and CDR2 ANQGSEA. The CDR3 loop is CSAALATETQYF. The CDR3 region has the DNA TGCAGCGCAGCACTAGCGACAGAGACCCAGTACTTC.

The J gene is TRBJ2-7, the V gene TRBV27, with D tentatively TRBD1 (7 bases). The CDR3 is made up of 14 amino acids. Per the germline V gene, CDR1 is MNHEY and CDR2 is SMNVEV (reference sequence). Trimming removed 4 bases from V and 6 bases from J, with 16 bases in between. Here the CDR3 reads CASSSQGGQAEQYF. The DNA of the CDR3 is TGTGCCAGCAGTTCTCAGGGGGGCCAGGCCGAGCAGTACTTC.

J is TRBJ2-1 and V is TRBV18; D is unclear. This CDR3 has 12 residues. The V end was cut by 4 bases, the J end by 8 bases, with 9 bases between. CDR1 and CDR2 from the germline V gene are KGHSH and LQKENI. The CDR3 DNA reads as TGTGCCAGCTCACTAGCACGAGATGAGCAGTTCTTC. This sequence encodes CASSLARDEQFF.

This clone has a single count. The chain recombines TRBV28 with TRBJ2-5; the D gene is possibly TRBD2 (5 bases). The CDR3 has 11 residues. V was cut by 11 bases and J by 5 bases, with 12 bases left in between. From germline, CDR1 is MDHEN and CDR2 SYDVKM. The CDR3, as DNA: TGTGCCCCCCAAAGGAGGGAGACCCAGTACTTC. It codes for CAPQRRETQYF.

Worth noting for this clone: Other DNA sequences in the sample encode the same CDR3. This rearrangement joins TRBV2 to TRBJ1-1, with TRBD1 matching over 8 bases. V was clipped by 6 bases and J by 1 base; unmatched bases: 1. There are 13 residues in the CDR3. Germline V CDR1 and CDR2: SNHLY, FYNNEI. The CDR3 protein is CASSGQGNTEAFF. Written as DNA, the CDR3 is TGTGCCAGCAGCGGACAGGGGAACACTGAAGCTTTCTTT.

V gene TRBV6-4 combines with J gene TRBJ2-1; 13 nucleotides line up with TRBD2. Germline loops: CDR1 MRHNA, CDR2 SNTAGT. This CDR3 region has 15 residues. With V trimmed by 4 bases and J by 7 bases, 4 bases remained unmatched. CDR3 coding DNA: TGTGCCAGCAGTGCCGGACTAGCGGGAGTTAATGAGCAGTTCTTC. It translates to CASSAGLAGVNEQFF.

The rearrangement uses TRBV6-1 and TRBJ2-7; 9 bases map to TRBD1. Looked up from germline, CDR1 is MNHNS and CDR2 is SASEGT. The length of the CDR3 is 15 residues. Germline trimming cut 6 bases from V and 4 bases from J; bases unmatched to any gene: 10. The CDR3 nucleotides read TGTGCCAGCAGATCTCCGGGACAGGGATTTTACGAGCAGTACTTC. Translation gives CASRSPGQGFYEQYF.

The chain combines TRBV25-1 with TRBJ2-3, with D unresolved. CDR3 length: 16 residues. V dropped 0 bases and J dropped 1 base, with 11 bases sitting between them. The V gene's germline CDR1 is MGHDK and CDR2 SYGVNS. For the CDR3, the DNA is TGTGCCAGCAGTGAATATGAAGTGAGTGGCACAGATACGCAGTATTTT. This gives the protein CASSEYEVSGTDTQYF.

The chain joins TRBV7-8 to TRBJ2-2, with D unresolved. V dropped 3 bases and J dropped 4 bases, with 15 bases sitting between them. Germline assignment: CDR1 SGHVS and CDR2 FQNEAQ. This CDR3 region has 16 residues. CDR3 DNA sequence: TGTGCCAGCAGCTTTCTATCCGGCTACAGCACCGGGGAGCTGTTTTTT. It is translated as CASSFLSGYSTGELFF.

The chain combines TRBV19 with TRBJ1-2; D gene uncertain. The germline V and J ends were trimmed by 1 base and 5 bases, with 23 bases remaining between them. CDR3 size: 18 residues. Looked up from germline, CDR1 is LNHDA and CDR2 is SQIVND (reference sequence). The DNA of the CDR3 is TGTGCCAGTAGTATAGCCCCCCTATCAACCTCGTACGCATATGGCTACACCTTC. Translated, it gives CASSIAPLSTSYAYGYTF.